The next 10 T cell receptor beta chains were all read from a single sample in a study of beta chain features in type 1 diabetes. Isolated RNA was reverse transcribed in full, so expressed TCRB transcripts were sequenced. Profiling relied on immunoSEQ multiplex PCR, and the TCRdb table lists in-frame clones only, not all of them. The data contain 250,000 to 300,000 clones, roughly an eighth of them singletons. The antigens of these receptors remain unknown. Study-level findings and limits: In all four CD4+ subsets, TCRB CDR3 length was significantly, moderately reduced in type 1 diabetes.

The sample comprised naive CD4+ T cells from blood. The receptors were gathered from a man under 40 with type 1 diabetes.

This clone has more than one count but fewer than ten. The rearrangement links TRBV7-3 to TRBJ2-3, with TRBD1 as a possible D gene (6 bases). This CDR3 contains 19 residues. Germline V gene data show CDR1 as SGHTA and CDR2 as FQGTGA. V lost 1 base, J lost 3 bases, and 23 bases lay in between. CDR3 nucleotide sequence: TGTGCCAGCAGCTTAAATCCACCTCCTACGACAGGTGGAACAGATACGCAGTATTTT. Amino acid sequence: CASSLNPPPTTGGTDTQYF.

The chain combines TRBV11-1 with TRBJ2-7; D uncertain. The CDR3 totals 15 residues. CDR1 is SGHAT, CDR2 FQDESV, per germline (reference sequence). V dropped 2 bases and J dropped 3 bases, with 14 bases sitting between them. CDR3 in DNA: TGTGCCAGCAGCTTAACAGACCACCTGGACTACGAGCAGTACTTC. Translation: CASSLTDHLDYEQYF.

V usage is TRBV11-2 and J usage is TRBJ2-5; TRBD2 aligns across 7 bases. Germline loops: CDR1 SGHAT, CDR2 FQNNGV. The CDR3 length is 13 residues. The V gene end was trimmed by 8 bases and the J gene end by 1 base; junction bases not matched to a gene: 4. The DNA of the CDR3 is TGTGCCAGCGGCGCGGGGGTCCAAGAGACCCAGTACTTC. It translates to CASGAGVQETQYF.

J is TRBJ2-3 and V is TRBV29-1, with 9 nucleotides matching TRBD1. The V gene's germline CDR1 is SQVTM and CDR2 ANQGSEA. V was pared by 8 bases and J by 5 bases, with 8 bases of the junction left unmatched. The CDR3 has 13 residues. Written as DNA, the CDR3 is TGCAGCTCGGGACAGGGCCCGATAGATACGCAGTATTTT. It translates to CSSGQGPIDTQYF.

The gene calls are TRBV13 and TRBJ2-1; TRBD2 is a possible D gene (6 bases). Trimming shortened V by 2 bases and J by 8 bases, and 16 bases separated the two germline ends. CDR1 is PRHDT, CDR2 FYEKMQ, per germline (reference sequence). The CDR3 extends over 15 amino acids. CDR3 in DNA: TGTGCCAGCAGCTTAAGCCCCAATTCGGGGGATGAGCAGTTCTTC. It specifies CASSLSPNSGDEQFF.

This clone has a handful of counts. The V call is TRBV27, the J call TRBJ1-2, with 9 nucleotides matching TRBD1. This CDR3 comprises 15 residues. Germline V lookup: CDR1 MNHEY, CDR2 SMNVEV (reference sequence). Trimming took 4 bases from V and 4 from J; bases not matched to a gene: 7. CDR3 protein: CASSSQTGGIYGYTF. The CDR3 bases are TGTGCCAGCAGTTCTCAGACAGGGGGAATCTATGGCTACACCTTC.

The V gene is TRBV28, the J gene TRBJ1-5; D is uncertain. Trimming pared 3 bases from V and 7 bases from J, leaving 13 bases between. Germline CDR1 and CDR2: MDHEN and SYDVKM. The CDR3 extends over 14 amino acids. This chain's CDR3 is CASSFPSGRQPQHF. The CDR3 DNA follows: TGTGCCAGCAGTTTCCCATCAGGCCGACAGCCCCAGCATTTT.

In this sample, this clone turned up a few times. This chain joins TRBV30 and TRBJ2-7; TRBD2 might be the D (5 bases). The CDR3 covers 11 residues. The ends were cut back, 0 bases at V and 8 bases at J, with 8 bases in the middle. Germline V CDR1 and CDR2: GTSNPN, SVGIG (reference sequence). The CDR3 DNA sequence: TGTGCCTGGAGTGTTGGGGAGAAGCAGTACTTC. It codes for CAWSVGEKQYF.

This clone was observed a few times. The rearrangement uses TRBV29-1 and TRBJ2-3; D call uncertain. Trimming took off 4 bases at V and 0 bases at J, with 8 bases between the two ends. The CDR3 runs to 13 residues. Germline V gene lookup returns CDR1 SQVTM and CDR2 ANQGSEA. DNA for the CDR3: TGCAGCGTTGTGGGCGACAGCACAGATACGCAGTATTTT. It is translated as CSVVGDSTDTQYF.

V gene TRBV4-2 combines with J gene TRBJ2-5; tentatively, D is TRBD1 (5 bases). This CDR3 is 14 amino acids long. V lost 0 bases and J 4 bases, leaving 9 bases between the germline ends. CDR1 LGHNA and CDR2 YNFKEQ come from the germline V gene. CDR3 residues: CASSQDWGRETQYF. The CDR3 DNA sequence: TGTGCCAGCAGCCAAGATTGGGGCCGAGAGACCCAGTACTTC.